A single sample gave rise to the 23 T cell receptor beta chains below, sequenced in a study of human T cells and chemical hapten exposure. The time point was: patch test 1, 2 weeks after DPC sensitization. Treatment: therapeutic diphenylcyclopropenone sensitization with weekly scalp DPC. TCRdb recomputed calls from the RACE reads with MiXCR, one row per CDR3 protein. The repertoire holds roughly 380,000 distinct CDR3 sequences, with 4.8% as singletons. This specimen consisted of whole blood, obtained in connection with sensitization to the hapten diphenylcyclopropenone (DPC). These receptors were obtained from a woman between 45 and 65 years old with alopecia areata. Some clones in this sample may be carry-over from other donors' samples.

This clonotype was observed at least ten times. The rearrangement uses TRBV20-1 and TRBJ2-1, with 10 bases identical to TRBD2. The CDR3 extends over 14 amino acids. V lost 5 bases and J lost 0; bases outside the gene matches: 1. Germline V gives CDR1 DFQATT, CDR2 SNEGSKA (reference sequence). The DNA for the CDR3 is TGCAGTGCTGTAGCGGGGGGCTCCTACAATGAGCAGTTCTTC. Translated, it gives CSAVAGGSYNEQFF.

This clonotype was observed a handful of times. V usage is TRBV29-1 and J usage is TRBJ2-7; TRBD1 aligns across 8 bases. Germline assignment: CDR1 SQVTM and CDR2 ANQGSEA. Losses at the gene ends were 5 bases for V and 4 bases for J; bases not matched to a gene: 4. The CDR3 has 12 residues. The CDR3 sequence is CSVRRQGYEQYF. In DNA form, the CDR3 reads TGCAGCGTTCGAAGACAGGGGTACGAGCAGTACTTC.

V is TRBV18 and J is TRBJ1-1; D is uncertain. The CDR3 spans 17 residues. CDR1 and CDR2 (germline): KGHSH, LQKENI. Trimming cost V 1 base and J 3 bases, with 18 bases left between them. This chain's CDR3 is CASSPRSLQVADTEAFF. The CDR3 nucleotides read TGTGCCAGCTCACCACGATCCCTCCAGGTGGCGGACACTGAAGCTTTCTTT.

This clonotype appeared many times. The chain links TRBV28 to TRBJ2-7; tentative D call: TRBD1 (6 bases). Germline loops: CDR1 MDHEN, CDR2 SYDVKM. The V and J ends lost 6 bases and 0 bases respectively, with 9 bases between them. This CDR3 spans 13 amino acids. The CDR3 sequence: CASRPTGSYEQYF. CDR3 nucleotides: TGTGCCAGCAGGCCGACAGGCTCCTACGAGCAGTACTTC.

This clonotype occurred many times. CDR3 sequence (DNA): TGTGCCATCGGGGACAGGGGGCTGTCCTACGAGCAGTACTTC. Its protein product is CAIGDRGLSYEQYF. The chain links TRBV10-3 to TRBJ2-7; TRBD1 matches 12 bases. This CDR3 region has 14 residues. The germline gives CDR1 ENHRY, CDR2 SYGVKD. V shed 8 bases and J 1 base; nucleotides not matched to a gene: 3.

Many counts were recorded for this clonotype. The gene calls are TRBV7-8 and TRBJ2-6, with 7 bases matching TRBD1. The CDR3 is 21 residues long. The germline V gene encodes CDR1 SGHVS and CDR2 FQNEAQ. With 5 bases clipped from V and 0 bases from J, the junction kept 19 bases outside the gene matches. The CDR3 DNA sequence: TGTGCCAGCAGCGGACGCGGCGTCAAACCGGGACAGTACTCTGGGGCCAACGTCCTGACTTTC. Protein: CASSGRGVKPGQYSGANVLTF. The whole variable domain, filled in from reference TRBV7-8 and TRBJ2-6, reads GAGVSQSPRYKVAKRGQDVALRCDPISGHVSLFWYQQALGQGPEFLTYFQNEAQLDKSGLPSDRFFAERPEGSVSTLKIQRTQQEDSAVYLCASSGRGVKPGQYSGANVLTFGAGSRLTVL.

This clonotype came up many times. The genes are TRBV5-4 and TRBJ2-6; 10 nucleotides line up with TRBD2. The J segment lost 4 bases and the V segment lost 4 bases, leaving 11 bases of the junction unmatched. CDR3 length equals 18 residues. Germline CDR1 reads SGHNT; CDR2 reads YYREEE (reference sequence). Here the CDR3 reads CASSRVPSGSTGANVLTF. The CDR3 nucleotides are TGTGCCAGCAGCCGAGTGCCTAGCGGGAGTACGGGGGCCAACGTCCTGACTTTC.

Many counts were recorded for this clonotype. The chain has TRBV30 and TRBJ2-5; D could derive from TRBD1 or TRBD2 (5 bases each). The CDR3 consists of 14 residues. CDR1 and CDR2 from the germline V gene are GTSNPN and SVGIG (reference sequence). V was trimmed by 1 base and J by 5 bases, leaving 14 bases between them. The CDR3 DNA sequence: TGTGCCTGGAGTGCCGGGGCAATTAGCGAGACCCAGTACTTC. Protein product: CAWSAGAISETQYF.

This clonotype was observed a few times. The chain recombines TRBV5-1 with TRBJ1-2; tentatively, D is TRBD1 (5 bases). V was shortened by 0 bases and J by 1 base, with 10 bases between the two germline ends. The CDR3 runs 15 residues. Germline V CDR1 and CDR2: SGHRS, YFSETQ. This chain's CDR3 is CASSLDRQYNYGYTF. The CDR3 DNA reads as TGCGCCAGCAGCTTGGACAGGCAATATAACTATGGCTACACCTTC.

This clonotype was seen repeatedly, ten times or more. This chain links TRBV2 with TRBJ1-1; a possible D gene is TRBD1 (5 bases). V was cut by 4 bases and J by 4 bases, with 10 bases left in between. Germline V lookup: CDR1 SNHLY, CDR2 FYNNEI. The CDR3 is 13 residues long. CDR3 loop: CASSVQGTTEAFF. The CDR3 DNA follows: TGTGCCAGCAGTGTGCAGGGCACCACTGAAGCTTTCTTT.

At least ten counts were recorded for this clonotype. The V call is TRBV7-6, the J call TRBJ2-1, with 11 bases lining up with TRBD2. Germline lookup yields CDR1 SGHVS and CDR2 FNYEAQ. The CDR3 consists of 15 residues. V trimming: 5 bases; J trimming: 6 bases; junction bases outside the gene matches: 6. Here the CDR3 DNA reads TGTGCCAGCAGCCAACGTAGCGGGGGGGCCAATGAGCAGTTCTTC. It is translated as CASSQRSGGANEQFF.

V and J are TRBV20-1 and TRBJ2-5; tentatively, D is TRBD2 (6 bases). The V and J ends lost 0 bases and 4 bases respectively, with 15 bases between them. CDR1 is DFQATT and CDR2 is SNEGSKA in the germline V gene (reference sequence). This CDR3 is 15 amino acids long. The CDR3 protein is CSARDLTRSPETQYF. In nucleotides, the CDR3 is TGCAGTGCTAGAGATCTGACTAGATCCCCAGAGACCCAGTACTTC.

In its sample, this clonotype was seen a few times. The chain carries TRBV2 and TRBJ1-3; D not certain. CDR1 is SNHLY and CDR2 is FYNNEI in the germline V gene. Trimming stripped 4 bases from V and 0 bases from J, with 13 bases between. The CDR3 runs to 16 residues. CDR3 nucleotides: TGTGCCAGCAGTGTAAAGGGCCCTAGCTCTGGAAACACCATATATTTT. Amino acids: CASSVKGPSSGNTIYF.

This clonotype came up many times. The chain has TRBV20-1 and TRBJ1-3, with D possibly TRBD1 on 5 matching bases. Germline loops: CDR1 DFQATT, CDR2 SNEGSKA (reference sequence). CDR3 length: 14 residues. V was cut by 1 base and J by 3 bases, with 10 bases left in between. The CDR3 DNA is TGCAGTGCTAGAGGTGGGGCTGGTGGAAACACCATATATTTT. Its translation: CSARGGAGGNTIYF.

This chain joins TRBV24-1 and TRBJ2-2; D unresolved. Trimming pared 8 bases from V and 3 bases from J, leaving 9 bases between. Per the germline V gene, CDR1 is KGHDR and CDR2 is SFDVKD. The CDR3 sequence is 13 residues long. CDR3 bases: TGTGCCACCATGGACGGATACACCGGGGAGCTGTTTTTT. Translation gives CATMDGYTGELFF.

The chain combines TRBV20-1 with TRBJ1-1; no clear D. V was clipped by 3 bases and J by 0 bases, with 14 bases between them. Per germline, CDR1 DFQATT and CDR2 SNEGSKA (reference sequence). The CDR3 has 15 amino acids. The CDR3 sequence is CSASPTSGMNTEAFF. For the CDR3, the DNA is TGCAGTGCTAGCCCCACTTCCGGGATGAACACTGAAGCTTTCTTT.

This clonotype was observed many times. CDR3 sequence (DNA): TGTGCCCCGGGGGGGGCGGGCAATCAGCCCCAGCATTTT. Encoded protein: CAPGGAGNQPQHF. J is TRBJ1-5 and V is TRBV15; D possibly corresponds to TRBD1 (6 bases). Germline CDR1 LNHNV, CDR2 YYDKDF (reference sequence). Deletions cut 11 bases from V and 2 bases from J, with 13 bases between. This CDR3 spans 13 amino acids. The full variable domain, its missing parts supplied by reference TRBV15 and TRBJ1-5, is DAMVIQNPRYQVTQFGKPVTLSCSQTLNHNVMYWYQQKSSQAPKLLFHYYDKDFNNEADTPDNFQSRRPNTSFCFLDIRSPGLGDTAMYLCAPGGAGNQPQHFGDGTRLSIL.

This clonotype was recorded at least ten times. The chain links TRBV28 to TRBJ1-2, with TRBD1 identical over 7 bases. The junction had 10 bases not matched to a gene; V was cut back by 8 bases and J by 4 bases. The germline V gene encodes CDR1 MDHEN and CDR2 SYDVKM. This CDR3 is 14 amino acids long. The CDR3 nucleotides read TGTGCCAGCCGAAAACCAACAGGGGCCTATGGCTACACCTTC. It codes for CASRKPTGAYGYTF.

This clonotype was found many times. The CDR3 nucleotides read TGTGCCAGCAGTTATGGGGGGGGTGGAAACATTCAGTACTTC. It codes for CASSYGGGGNIQYF. V gene TRBV6-5 combines with J gene TRBJ2-4, with 7 bases identical to TRBD2. The trim removed 3 bases at V and 6 bases at J, leaving 5 bases unmatched. Germline values: CDR1 MNHEY, CDR2 SVGAGI. The CDR3 has 14 amino acids.

The V and J genes are TRBV29-1 and TRBJ2-1; 12 bases agree with TRBD2. The trim removed 0 bases at V and 8 bases at J, leaving 8 bases unmatched. The length of the CDR3 is 16 residues. Germline CDR1 SQVTM, CDR2 ANQGSEA. This chain's CDR3 is CSVEDRLAGASDEQFF. CDR3 coding DNA: TGCAGCGTTGAAGATCGACTAGCGGGGGCCTCGGATGAGCAGTTCTTC.

This clonotype was observed at least ten times. The chain links TRBV30 to TRBJ2-6; D assignment may be TRBD1 or TRBD2 (6 bases each). V shed 5 bases and J shed 2 bases, with 13 bases lying between them. CDR3 length: 15 residues. The V gene's germline CDR1 is GTSNPN and CDR2 SVGIG (reference sequence). The DNA of the CDR3 is TGTGCCTGGCGGAATAGGGGGGCTGGGGCCAACGTCCTGACTTTC. Its protein product is CAWRNRGAGANVLTF.

V usage is TRBV20-1 and J usage is TRBJ1-1; 8 bases are shared with TRBD1. The CDR3 is made up of 17 amino acids. V shed 4 bases and J 1 base; nucleotides not matched to a gene: 14. Per the germline V gene, CDR1 is DFQATT and CDR2 is SNEGSKA (reference sequence). The CDR3 reads CSAIKPRQGMENTEAFF. CDR3 coding DNA: TGCAGTGCTATAAAGCCTCGACAGGGGATGGAGAACACTGAAGCTTTCTTT.

This clonotype came up a few times. This rearrangement joins TRBV28 to TRBJ1-5, with 7 bases that match TRBD1. V shed 10 bases and J 2 bases; nucleotides not matched to a gene: 2. Germline V gene data show CDR1 as MDHEN and CDR2 as SYDVKM. The CDR3 consists of 12 residues. In DNA form, the CDR3 reads TGTGCCATCACAGGGGGCAATCAGCCCCAGCATTTT. Its protein product is CAITGGNQPQHF.